This T cell receptor beta chain was recorded in a study of blood T cell repertoires in COVID-19. Sequenced by immunoSEQ multiplex PCR; TCRdb stores in-frame clones only, minus some. The sample shows some 200,000 clones, roughly nine tenths of them seen only once. The receptor comes from a woman in her twenties or thirties who had recovered from COVID-19. The sample was PBMCs or T cells enriched from blood (not recorded which).

The CDR3 DNA reads TGTGCCAGCAGCCTCGCAGGGAATAATTCACCCCTCCACTTT. Protein: CASSLAGNNSPLHF. The chain uses TRBV11-2 and TRBJ1-6; a possible D gene is TRBD1 (5 bases). Germline V gene lookup returns CDR1 SGHAT and CDR2 FQNNGV. V lost 5 bases and J lost 5, with 10 bases in between. The CDR3 covers 14 residues.